The clone carrying this T cell receptor (beta chain) was seen a handful of times. Its antigen is undetermined. Germline V gene lookup returns CDR1 SGHNT and CDR2 YYREEE (reference sequence). CDR3 length: 12 amino acids. Trimming took 4 bases from V and 7 from J, leaving 9 bases between them. The data were taken from a study of early T cells in non-severe SARS-CoV-2 infection. The study's findings and limits: The study's VDJdb matching favored anti-spike CD8 responses and missed private and CD4 specificities.

As part of library construction, unique molecular identifiers were attached to individual cDNA molecules. TCRdb re-called the 5' RACE reads through MiXCR, storing one row per CDR3 protein. The sample lists around 77,000 distinct CDR3 sequences, around 10% occurring once. The gene calls are TRBV5-4 and TRBJ2-1; D not certain. This TCR was recovered from an adult who was a healthcare worker with PCR-confirmed SARS-CoV-2 infection or an uninfected control (not recorded which). Sample: whole blood, taken at baseline. The CDR3 region has the DNA TGTGCCAGCAGCACTGACGGGAATGAGCAGTTCTTC. It translates to CASSTDGNEQFF.